This TCR beta chain emerged from a study of graft-versus-host responses after intestinal transplantation. Sequencing used immunoSEQ multiplex PCR; TCRdb keeps in-frame clones, though not all of them. The sample holds 90,000 to 150,000 clones, around 95% seen once. The CDR3 contains 12 residues. The germline V and J ends were trimmed by 8 bases and 10 bases, with 17 bases remaining between them. The germline V gene has CDR1 ENHRY and CDR2 SYGVKD. Worth noting for this clone: Its target is not known.

Broader study findings: The recipient marrow held GvH clones, and some of them showed up first in ileum or blood. Those patients showing graft-donor T cell macrochimerism displayed high graft-versus-host to host-versus-graft clonal ratios in allografts.

The sequence came from a human donor who received an intestinal transplant. The gene calls are TRBV10-3 and TRBJ1-2; D not resolved. The sequenced sample was unstimulated CD8+ T cells sorted from spleen or lymph node cells, obtained before intestinal transplant. The CDR3 protein is CAIGPEEGPYTF. CDR3 in DNA: TGTGCCATCGGCCCGGAGGAAGGGCCCTACACCTTC.